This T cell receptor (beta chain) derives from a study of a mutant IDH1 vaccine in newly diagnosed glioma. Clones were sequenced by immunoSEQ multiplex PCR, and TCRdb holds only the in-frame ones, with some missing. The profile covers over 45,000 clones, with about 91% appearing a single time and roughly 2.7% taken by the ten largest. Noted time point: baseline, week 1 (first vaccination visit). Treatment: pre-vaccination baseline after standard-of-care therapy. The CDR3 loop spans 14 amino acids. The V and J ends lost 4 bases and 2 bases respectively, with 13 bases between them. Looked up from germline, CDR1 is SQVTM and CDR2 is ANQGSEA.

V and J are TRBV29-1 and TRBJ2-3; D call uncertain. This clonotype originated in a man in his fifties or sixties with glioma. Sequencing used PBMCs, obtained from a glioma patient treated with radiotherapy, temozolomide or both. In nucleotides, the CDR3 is TGCAGCGTTGTACCAAACAGACTCACAGATACGCAGTATTTT. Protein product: CSVVPNRLTDTQYF.